The T cell receptor beta chain described here comes from a study of response to subunit inactivated influenza vaccine. General observations from the study: Authors suggested that a seasonal influenza vaccination recruits few new T cells each time.

Germline V gene lookup returns CDR1 DFQATT and CDR2 SNEGSKA (reference sequence). The CDR3 sequence is 14 residues long. Between the trimmed V and J ends, which lost 3 bases and 4 bases, there was a span of 15 bases. Each CDR3 protein gets one entry after TCRdb re-called the RT-PCR reads with MiXCR. In the table there are 550,000 to 800,000 distinct CDR3 sequences, approximately 15% of which are singletons. This clonotype was detected only a few times. No antigen is known for it. The genes are TRBV20-1 and TRBJ1-1; maybe TRBD1 (6 bases). This clonotype was obtained from a man between 45 and 60 years old who received an inactivated influenza vaccine. This specimen was PBMCs from blood, taken 14 to 15 days before vaccination. The CDR3 region is CSASRGARVTEAFF. As DNA, the CDR3 is TGCAGTGCTAGTCGGGGGGCGCGGGTCACTGAAGCTTTCTTT.